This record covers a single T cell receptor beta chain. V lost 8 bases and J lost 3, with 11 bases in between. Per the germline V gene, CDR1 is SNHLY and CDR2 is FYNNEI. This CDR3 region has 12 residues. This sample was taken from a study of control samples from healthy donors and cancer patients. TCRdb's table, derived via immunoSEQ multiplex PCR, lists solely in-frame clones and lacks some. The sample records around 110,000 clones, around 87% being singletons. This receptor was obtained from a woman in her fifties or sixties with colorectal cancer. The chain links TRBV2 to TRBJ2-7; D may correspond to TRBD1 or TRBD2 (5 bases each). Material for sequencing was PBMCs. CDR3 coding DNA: TGTGCCAGCTGCAGGGACGACTACGAGCAGTACTTC. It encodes CASCRDDYEQYF.